Given below is one T cell receptor beta chain in context. This sample was included in a study of blood T cell repertoires in COVID-19. V dropped 3 bases and J dropped 1; count of bases not matched to a gene: 2. Germline CDR1 MGHRA, CDR2 YSYEKL. There are 15 residues in the CDR3. Data came from immunoSEQ multiplex PCR; TCRdb stores just in-frame clones and leaves some out. Of some 130,000 clones listed, 79% are singletons. V gene TRBV4-1 combines with J gene TRBJ1-3, with 8 bases fitting TRBD1. The specimen sequenced was peripheral blood. The receptor comes from a man aged 55-75 years with acute or convalescent COVID-19. The CDR3 reads CASSHGQGSGNTIYF. In nucleotides, the CDR3 is TGCGCCAGCAGCCATGGACAGGGATCTGGAAACACCATATATTTT.